This T cell receptor beta chain was captured by sequencing in a study of tumor-infiltrating lymphocytes in oesophageal squamous cell carcinoma. This clonotype was counted ten times or more. From the PCR reads, TCRdb called clonotypes with MiXCR, one entry per CDR3 protein. The table has around 18,000 distinct CDR3 sequences, under 45% seen once; the top ten hold around 30%. CDR3 size: 14 residues. Deletions cut 8 bases from V and 3 bases from J, with 11 bases between. Germline CDR1 and CDR2: MDHEN and SYDVKM. V usage is TRBV28 and J usage is TRBJ1-6, with D possibly matching TRBD1 (5 bases). The TCR was taken from a male donor with esophageal squamous cell carcinoma. Sequenced sample: esophageal tumor tissue. The CDR3 DNA sequence: TGTGCCAGCTCTAAAGGGGACTATAATTCACCCCTCCACTTT. Translation gives CASSKGDYNSPLHF.